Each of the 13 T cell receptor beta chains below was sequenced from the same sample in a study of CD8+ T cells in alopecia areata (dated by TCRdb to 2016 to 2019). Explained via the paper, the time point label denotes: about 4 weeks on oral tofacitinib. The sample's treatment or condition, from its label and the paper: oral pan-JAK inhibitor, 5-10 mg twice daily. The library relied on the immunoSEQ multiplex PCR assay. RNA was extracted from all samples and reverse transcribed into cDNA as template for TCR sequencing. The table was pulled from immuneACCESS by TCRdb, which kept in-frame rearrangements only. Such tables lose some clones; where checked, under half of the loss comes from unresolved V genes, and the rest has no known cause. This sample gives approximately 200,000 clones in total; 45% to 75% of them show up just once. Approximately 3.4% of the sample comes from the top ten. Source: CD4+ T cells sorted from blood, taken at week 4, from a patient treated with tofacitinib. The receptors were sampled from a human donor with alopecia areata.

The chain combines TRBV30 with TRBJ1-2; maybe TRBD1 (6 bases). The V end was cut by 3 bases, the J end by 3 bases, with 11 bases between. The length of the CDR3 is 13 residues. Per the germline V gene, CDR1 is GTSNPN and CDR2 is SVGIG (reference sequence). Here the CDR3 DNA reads TGTGCCTGGAGGAGGGGGAGTTACTATGGCTACACCTTC. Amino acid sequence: CAWRRGSYYGYTF. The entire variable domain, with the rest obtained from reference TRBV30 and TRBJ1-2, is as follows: SQTIHQWPATLVQPVGSPLSLECTVEGTSNPNLYWYRQAAGRGLQLLFYSVGIGQISSEVPQNLSASRPQDRQFILSSKKLLLSDSGFYLCAWRRGSYYGYTFGSGTRLTVV.

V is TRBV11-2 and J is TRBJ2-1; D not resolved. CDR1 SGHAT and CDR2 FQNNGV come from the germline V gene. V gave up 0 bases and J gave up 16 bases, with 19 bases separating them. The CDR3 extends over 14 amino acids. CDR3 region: CASSLEAPGLGKFF. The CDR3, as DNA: TGTGCCAGCAGCTTAGAAGCCCCTGGGCTGGGTAAATTCTTC.

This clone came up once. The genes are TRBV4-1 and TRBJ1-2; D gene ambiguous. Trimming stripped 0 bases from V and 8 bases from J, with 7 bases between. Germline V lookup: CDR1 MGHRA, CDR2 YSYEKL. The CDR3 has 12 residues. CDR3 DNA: TGCGCCAGCAGCCAAGAGATCTCCGGCTACACCTTC. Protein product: CASSQEISGYTF.

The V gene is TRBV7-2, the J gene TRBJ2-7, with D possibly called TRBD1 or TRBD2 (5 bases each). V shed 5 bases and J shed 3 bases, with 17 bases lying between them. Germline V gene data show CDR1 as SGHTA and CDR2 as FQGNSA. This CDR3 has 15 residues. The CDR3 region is CASSLGTGTDYEQYF. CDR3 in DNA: TGTGCCAGCAGCCTAGGGACGGGAACTGACTACGAGCAGTACTTC.

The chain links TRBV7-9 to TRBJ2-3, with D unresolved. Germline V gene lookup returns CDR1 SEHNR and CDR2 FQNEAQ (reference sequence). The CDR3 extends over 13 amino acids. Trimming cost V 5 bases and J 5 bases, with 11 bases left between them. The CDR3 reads CASSRPPGDTQYF. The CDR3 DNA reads TGTGCCAGCAGCAGGCCCCCGGGAGATACGCAGTATTTT. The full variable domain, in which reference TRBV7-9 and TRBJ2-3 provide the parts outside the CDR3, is DTGVSQNPRHKITKRGQNVTFRCDPISEHNRLYWYRQTLGQGPEFLTYFQNEAQLEKSRLLSDRFSAERPKGSFSTLEIQRTEQGDSAMYLCASSRPPGDTQYFGPGTRLTVL.

The DNA of the CDR3 is TGTGCCAGCAGTTACAGGGGCCCGGGCACGGGACCCCTCCACTTT. Translated, it gives CASSYRGPGTGPLHF. The V gene is TRBV6-5, the J gene TRBJ1-6; tentative D call: TRBD1 (5 bases). V shed 2 bases and J shed 12 bases, with 17 bases lying between them. CDR3 length: 15 residues. Per the germline V gene, CDR1 is MNHEY and CDR2 is SVGAGI.

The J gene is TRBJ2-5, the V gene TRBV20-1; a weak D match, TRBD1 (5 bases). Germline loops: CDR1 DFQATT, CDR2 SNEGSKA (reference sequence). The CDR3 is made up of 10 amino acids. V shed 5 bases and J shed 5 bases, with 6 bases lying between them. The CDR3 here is CSAGAETQYF. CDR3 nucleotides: TGCAGTGCTGGGGCCGAGACCCAGTACTTC.

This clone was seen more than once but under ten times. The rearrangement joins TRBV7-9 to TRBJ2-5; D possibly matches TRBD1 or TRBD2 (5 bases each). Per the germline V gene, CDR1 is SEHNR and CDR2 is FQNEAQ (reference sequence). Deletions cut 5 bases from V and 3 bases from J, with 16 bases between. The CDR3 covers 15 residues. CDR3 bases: TGTGCCAGCAGCCTGGGACGCCACGCGGAAGAGACCCAGTACTTC. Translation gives CASSLGRHAEETQYF.

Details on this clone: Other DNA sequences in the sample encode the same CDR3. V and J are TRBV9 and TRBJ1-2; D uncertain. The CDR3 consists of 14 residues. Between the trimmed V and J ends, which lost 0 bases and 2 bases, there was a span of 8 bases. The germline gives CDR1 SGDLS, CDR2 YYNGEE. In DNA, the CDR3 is TGTGCCAGCAGCGTAGAAGGCGGCAACTATGGCTACACCTTC. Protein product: CASSVEGGNYGYTF.

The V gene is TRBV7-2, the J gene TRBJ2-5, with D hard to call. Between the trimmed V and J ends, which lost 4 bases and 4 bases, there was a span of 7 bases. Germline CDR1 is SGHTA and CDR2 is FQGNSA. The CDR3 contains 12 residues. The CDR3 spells CASSSLRETQYF. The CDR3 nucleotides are TGTGCCAGCAGCTCCCTAAGAGAGACCCAGTACTTC.

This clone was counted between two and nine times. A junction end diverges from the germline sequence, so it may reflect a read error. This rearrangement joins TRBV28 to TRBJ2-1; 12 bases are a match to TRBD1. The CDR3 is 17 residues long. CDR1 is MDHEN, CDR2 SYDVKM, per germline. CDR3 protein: CASTLGTPGQGARAWVF. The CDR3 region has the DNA TGTGCCAGCACCCTAGGGACGCCGGGACAGGGGGCCCGCGCCTGGGTCTTC.

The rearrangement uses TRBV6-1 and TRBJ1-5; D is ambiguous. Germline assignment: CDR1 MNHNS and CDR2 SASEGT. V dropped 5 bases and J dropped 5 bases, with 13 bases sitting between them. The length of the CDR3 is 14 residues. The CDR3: CASSLIGGDQPQHF. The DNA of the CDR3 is TGTGCCAGCAGTTTAATCGGTGGCGATCAGCCCCAGCATTTT.

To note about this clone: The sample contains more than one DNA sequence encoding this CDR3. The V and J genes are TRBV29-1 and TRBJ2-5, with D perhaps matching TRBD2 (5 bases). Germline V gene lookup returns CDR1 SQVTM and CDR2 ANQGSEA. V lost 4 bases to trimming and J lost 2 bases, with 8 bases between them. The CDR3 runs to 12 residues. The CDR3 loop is CSVVEGQETQYF. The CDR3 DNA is TGCAGCGTTGTTGAGGGTCAAGAGACCCAGTACTTC.